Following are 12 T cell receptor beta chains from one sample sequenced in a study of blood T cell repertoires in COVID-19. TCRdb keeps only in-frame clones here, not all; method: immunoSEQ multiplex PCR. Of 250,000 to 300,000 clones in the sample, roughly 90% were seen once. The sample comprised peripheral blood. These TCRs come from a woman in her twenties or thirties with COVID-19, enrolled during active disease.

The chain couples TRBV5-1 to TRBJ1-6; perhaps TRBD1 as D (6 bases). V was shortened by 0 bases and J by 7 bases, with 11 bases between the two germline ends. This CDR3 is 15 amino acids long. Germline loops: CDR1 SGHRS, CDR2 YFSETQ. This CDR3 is CASSLDQGLNSPLHF. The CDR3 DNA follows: TGCGCCAGCAGCTTGGACCAGGGGTTGAATTCACCCCTCCACTTT.

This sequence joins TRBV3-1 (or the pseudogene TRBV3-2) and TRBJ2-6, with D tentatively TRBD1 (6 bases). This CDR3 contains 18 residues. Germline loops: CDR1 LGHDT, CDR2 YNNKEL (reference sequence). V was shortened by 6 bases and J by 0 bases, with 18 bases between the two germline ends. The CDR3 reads CASRLRGHGDSGANVLTF. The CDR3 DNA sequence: TGTGCCAGCAGACTCAGGGGCCACGGAGACTCTGGGGCCAACGTCCTGACTTTC.

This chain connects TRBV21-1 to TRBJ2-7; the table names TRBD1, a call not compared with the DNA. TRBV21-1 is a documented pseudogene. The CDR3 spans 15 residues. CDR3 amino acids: CASSNASGQGNEQYF. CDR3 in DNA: TGTGCCAGCAGCAACGCCTCGGGACAGGGGAACGAGCAGTACTTC.

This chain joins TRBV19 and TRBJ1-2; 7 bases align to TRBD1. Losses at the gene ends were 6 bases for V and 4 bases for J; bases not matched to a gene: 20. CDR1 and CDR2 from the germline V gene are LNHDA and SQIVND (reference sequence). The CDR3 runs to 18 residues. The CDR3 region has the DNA TGTGCCAGTAGCCCCCCTAGGGGACAGCCTACTATTGTCTATGGCTACACCTTC. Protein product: CASSPPRGQPTIVYGYTF.

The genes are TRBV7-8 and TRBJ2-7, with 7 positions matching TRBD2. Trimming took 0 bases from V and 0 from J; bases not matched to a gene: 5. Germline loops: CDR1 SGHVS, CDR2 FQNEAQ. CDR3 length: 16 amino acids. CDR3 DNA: TGTGCCAGCAGCTTAGCCAAAGCGGGGCTCTCCTACGAGCAGTACTTC. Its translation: CASSLAKAGLSYEQYF.

CDR3 protein: CASGLAGGYSTDTQYF. The CDR3 DNA reads TGCGCCAGCGGGCTAGCGGGGGGGTATAGCACAGATACGCAGTATTTT. The chain recombines TRBV4-1 with TRBJ2-3; the match to TRBD2 covers 12 bases. The trim removed 8 bases at V and 0 bases at J, leaving 6 bases unmatched. The CDR3 length is 16 residues. Per germline, CDR1 MGHRA and CDR2 YSYEKL.

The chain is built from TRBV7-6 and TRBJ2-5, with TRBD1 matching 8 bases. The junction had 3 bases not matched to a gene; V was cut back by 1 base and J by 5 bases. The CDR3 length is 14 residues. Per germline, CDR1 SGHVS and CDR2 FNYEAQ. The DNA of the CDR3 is TGTGCCAGCAGCTTAGACAGGGGGATGGAGACCCAGTACTTC. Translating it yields CASSLDRGMETQYF.

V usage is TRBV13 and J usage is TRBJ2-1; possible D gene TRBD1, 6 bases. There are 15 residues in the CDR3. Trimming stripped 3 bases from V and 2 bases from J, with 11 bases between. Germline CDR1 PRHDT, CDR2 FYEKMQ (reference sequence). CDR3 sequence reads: CASSLMGAAYNEQFF. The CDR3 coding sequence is TGTGCCAGCAGCTTGATGGGGGCAGCCTACAATGAGCAGTTCTTC.

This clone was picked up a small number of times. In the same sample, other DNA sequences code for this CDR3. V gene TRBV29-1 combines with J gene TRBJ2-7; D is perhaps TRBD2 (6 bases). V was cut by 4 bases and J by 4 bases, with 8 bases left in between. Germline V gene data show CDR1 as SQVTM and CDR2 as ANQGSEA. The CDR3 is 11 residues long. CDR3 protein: CSVGGDYEQYF. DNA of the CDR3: TGCAGCGTTGGGGGGGATTACGAGCAGTACTTC.

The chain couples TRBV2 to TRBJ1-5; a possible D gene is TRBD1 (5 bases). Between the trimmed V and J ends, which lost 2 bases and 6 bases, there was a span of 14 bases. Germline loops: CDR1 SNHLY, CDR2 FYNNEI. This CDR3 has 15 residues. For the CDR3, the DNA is TGTGCCAGCAGTGAACGAGCGGGGGTCGGTCAGCCCCAGCATTTT. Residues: CASSERAGVGQPQHF.

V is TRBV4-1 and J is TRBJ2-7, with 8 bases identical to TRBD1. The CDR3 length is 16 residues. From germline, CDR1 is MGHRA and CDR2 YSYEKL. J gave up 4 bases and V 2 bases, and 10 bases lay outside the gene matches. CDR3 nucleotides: TGCGCCAGCAGCCAAACAAGGGCAGGGGGCGGATACGAGCAGTACTTC. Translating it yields CASSQTRAGGGYEQYF.

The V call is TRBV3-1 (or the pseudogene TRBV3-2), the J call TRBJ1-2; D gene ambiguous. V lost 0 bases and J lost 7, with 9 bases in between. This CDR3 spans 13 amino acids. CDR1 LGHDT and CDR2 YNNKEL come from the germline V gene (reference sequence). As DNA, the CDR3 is TGTGCCAGCAGCCAAGAAACCGAGAGTGGCTACACCTTC. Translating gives CASSQETESGYTF.